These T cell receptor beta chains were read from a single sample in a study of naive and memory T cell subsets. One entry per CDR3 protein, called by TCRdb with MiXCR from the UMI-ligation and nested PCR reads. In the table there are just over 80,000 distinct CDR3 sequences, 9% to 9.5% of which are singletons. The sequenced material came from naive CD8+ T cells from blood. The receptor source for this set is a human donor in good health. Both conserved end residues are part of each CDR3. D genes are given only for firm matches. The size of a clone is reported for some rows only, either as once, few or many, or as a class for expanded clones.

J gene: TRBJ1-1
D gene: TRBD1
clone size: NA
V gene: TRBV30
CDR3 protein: CAWNRGGTEAFF
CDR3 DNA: TGTGCCTGGAACAGGGGTGGCACTGAAGCTTTCTTT

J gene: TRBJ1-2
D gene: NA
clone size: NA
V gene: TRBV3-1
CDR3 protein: CASSQGAVGSRSARAGYTF
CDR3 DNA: TGTGCCAGCAGCCAAGGGGCGGTAGGGTCACGTTCCGCGAGGGCTGGCTACACCTTC

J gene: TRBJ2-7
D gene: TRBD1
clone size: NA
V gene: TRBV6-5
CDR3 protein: CASSYGDRGWYEQYF
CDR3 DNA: TGTGCCAGCAGTTATGGGGACAGGGGGTGGTACGAGCAGTACTTC

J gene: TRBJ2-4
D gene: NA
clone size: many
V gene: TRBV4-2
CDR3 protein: CASSQDLRVLAKNIQYF
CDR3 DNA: TGTGCCAGCAGCCAAGATCTGAGGGTTCTAGCCAAAAACATTCAGTACTTC

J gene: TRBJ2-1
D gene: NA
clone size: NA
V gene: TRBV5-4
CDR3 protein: CASSLGGGPDEQFF
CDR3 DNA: TGTGCCAGCAGCTTGGGTGGGGGGCCTGATGAGCAGTTCTTC

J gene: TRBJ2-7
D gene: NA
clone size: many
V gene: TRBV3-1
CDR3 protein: CASSPAGDEQYF
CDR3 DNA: TGTGCCAGCAGCCCCGCCGGGGACGAGCAGTACTTC

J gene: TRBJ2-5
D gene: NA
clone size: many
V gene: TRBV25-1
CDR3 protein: CASRDSGEETQYF
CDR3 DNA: TGTGCCAGCAGAGACTCAGGGGAAGAGACCCAGTACTTC

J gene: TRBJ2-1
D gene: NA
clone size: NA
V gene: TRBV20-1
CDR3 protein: CSARDPTGVYNEQFF
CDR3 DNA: TGCAGTGCTAGAGATCCAACGGGAGTCTACAATGAGCAGTTCTTC

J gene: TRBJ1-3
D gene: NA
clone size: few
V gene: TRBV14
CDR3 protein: CASSQDWGTGNTIYF
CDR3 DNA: TGTGCCAGCAGCCAAGATTGGGGAACTGGAAACACCATATATTTT

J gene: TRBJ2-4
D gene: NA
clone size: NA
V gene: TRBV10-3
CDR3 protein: CAISELDGKEVKNIQYF
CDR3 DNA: TGTGCCATCAGTGAGCTCGACGGGAAGGAGGTCAAAAACATTCAGTACTTC

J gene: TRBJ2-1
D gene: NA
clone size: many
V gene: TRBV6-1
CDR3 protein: CASSDGPNYNEQFF
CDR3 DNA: TGTGCCAGCAGTGACGGACCCAACTACAATGAGCAGTTCTTC

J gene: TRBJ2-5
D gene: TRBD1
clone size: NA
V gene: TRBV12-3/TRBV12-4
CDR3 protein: CASSWTGGQETQYF
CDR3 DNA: TGTGCCAGCAGCTGGACAGGGGGCCAAGAGACCCAGTACTTC

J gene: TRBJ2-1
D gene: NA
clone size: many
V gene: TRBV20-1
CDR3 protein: CSARLTNYNEQFF
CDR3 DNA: TGCAGTGCTAGACTTACCAACTACAATGAGCAGTTCTTC

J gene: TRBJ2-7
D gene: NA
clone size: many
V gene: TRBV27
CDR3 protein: CASVTWQGSSYEQYF
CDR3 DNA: TGTGCCAGTGTGACCTGGCAGGGCAGCTCCTACGAGCAGTACTTC

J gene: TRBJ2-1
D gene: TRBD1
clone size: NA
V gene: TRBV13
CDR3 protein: CASSLTRGTGGNGEQFF
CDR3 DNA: TGTGCCAGCAGCCTCACTCGAGGGACAGGGGGAAATGGGGAGCAGTTCTTC

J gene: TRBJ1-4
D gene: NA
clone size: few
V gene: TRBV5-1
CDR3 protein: CASSLAGRGDNEKLFF
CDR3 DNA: TGCGCCAGCAGCTTGGCCGGGAGAGGGGACAATGAAAAACTGTTTTTT

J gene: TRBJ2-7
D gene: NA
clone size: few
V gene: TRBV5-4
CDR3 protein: CASSFGSTYEQYF
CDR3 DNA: TGTGCCAGCAGCTTCGGGAGTACCTACGAGCAGTACTTC

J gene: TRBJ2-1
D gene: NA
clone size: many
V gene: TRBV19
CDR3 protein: CASSKWESAGDEQFF
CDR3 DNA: TGTGCCAGTAGTAAGTGGGAGTCCGCGGGCGATGAGCAGTTCTTC

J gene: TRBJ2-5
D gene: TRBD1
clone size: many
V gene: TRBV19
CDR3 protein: CASSRQGRETQYF
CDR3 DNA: TGTGCCAGTAGTCGACAGGGAAGAGAGACCCAGTACTTC

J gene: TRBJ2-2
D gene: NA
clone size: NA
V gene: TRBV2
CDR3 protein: CASSVYRTNTGELFF
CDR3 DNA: TGTGCCAGCAGTGTATACAGAACGAACACCGGGGAGCTGTTTTTT

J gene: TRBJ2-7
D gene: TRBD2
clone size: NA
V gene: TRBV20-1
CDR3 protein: CSAALAGDPTYEQYF
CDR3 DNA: TGCAGTGCAGCACTAGCGGGCGATCCAACCTACGAGCAGTACTTC

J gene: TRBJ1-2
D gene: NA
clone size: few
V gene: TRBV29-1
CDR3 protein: CSVFTGTGNYGYTF
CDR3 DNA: TGCAGCGTTTTCACCGGGACGGGCAACTATGGCTACACCTTC

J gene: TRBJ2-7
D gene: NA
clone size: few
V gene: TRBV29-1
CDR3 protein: CSVEEEGIGYEQYF
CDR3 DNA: TGCAGCGTTGAAGAAGAAGGGATTGGTTACGAGCAGTACTTC

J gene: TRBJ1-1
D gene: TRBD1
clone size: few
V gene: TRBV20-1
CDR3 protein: CSARGQGEPNTEAFF
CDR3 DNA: TGCAGTGCTAGAGGACAGGGGGAACCGAACACTGAAGCTTTCTTT

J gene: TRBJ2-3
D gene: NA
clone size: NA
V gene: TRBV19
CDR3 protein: CASSELSGDTQYF
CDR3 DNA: TGTGCCAGTTCAGAACTGTCCGGGGATACGCAGTATTTT

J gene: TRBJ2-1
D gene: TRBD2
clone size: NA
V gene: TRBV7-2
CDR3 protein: CASSLKTSGYSPYNEQFF
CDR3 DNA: TGTGCCAGCAGCTTAAAGACTAGCGGTTACTCTCCCTACAATGAGCAGTTCTTC

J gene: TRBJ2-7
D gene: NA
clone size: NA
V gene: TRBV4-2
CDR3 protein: CASSPDNSYEQYF
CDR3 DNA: TGTGCCAGCAGCCCGGACAATTCCTACGAGCAGTACTTC